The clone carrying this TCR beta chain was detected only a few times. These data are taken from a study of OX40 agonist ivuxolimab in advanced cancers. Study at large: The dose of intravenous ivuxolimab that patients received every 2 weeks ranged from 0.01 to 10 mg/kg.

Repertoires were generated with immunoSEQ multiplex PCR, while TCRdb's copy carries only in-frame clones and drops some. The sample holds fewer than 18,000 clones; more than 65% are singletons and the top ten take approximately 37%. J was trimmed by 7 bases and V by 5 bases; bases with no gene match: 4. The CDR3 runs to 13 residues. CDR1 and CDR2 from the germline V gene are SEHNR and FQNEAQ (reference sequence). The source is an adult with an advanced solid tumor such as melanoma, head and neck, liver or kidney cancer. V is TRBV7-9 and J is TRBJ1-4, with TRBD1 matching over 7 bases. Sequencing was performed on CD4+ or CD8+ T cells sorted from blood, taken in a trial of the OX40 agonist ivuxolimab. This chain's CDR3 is CASSPRDSEKLFF. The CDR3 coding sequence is TGTGCCAGCAGCCCGCGGGACAGTGAAAAACTGTTTTTT. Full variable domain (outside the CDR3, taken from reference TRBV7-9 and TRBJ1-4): DTGVSQNPRHKITKRGQNVTFRCDPISEHNRLYWYRQTLGQGPEFLTYFQNEAQLEKSRLLSDRFSAERPKGSFSTLEIQRTEQGDSAMYLCASSPRDSEKLFFGSGTQLSVL.